The 5 T cell receptor beta chains reported below all come from one sample, sequenced in a study of blood T cell repertoires in COVID-19. The table came from immunoSEQ multiplex PCR; TCRdb's copy has only in-frame clones and leaves some out. The repertoire includes roughly 260,000 clones, approximately 80% of them detected once, and approximately 5% sits in the top ten. Sequenced input: peripheral blood. Receptors originate from a woman aged 80 or over with active or convalescent COVID-19.

This clone was recorded a few times. The CDR3 nucleotides read TGCAGCGTTGAACGGCAGCTAAGGGGATATGGCTACACCTTC. Translation gives CSVERQLRGYGYTF. This chain connects TRBV29-1 to TRBJ1-2, with D tentatively TRBD1 (5 bases). CDR3 size: 14 residues. Trimming stripped 2 bases from V and 5 bases from J, with 15 bases between. In germline, CDR1 is SQVTM, CDR2 ANQGSEA. Full variable domain (missing parts from reference TRBV29-1 and TRBJ1-2): SAVISQKPSRDICQRGTSLTIQCQVDSQVTMMFWYRQQPGQSLTLIATANQGSEATYESGFVIDKFPISRPNLTFSTLTVSNMSPEDSSIYLCSVERQLRGYGYTFGSGTRLTVV.

The chain has TRBV5-6 and TRBJ1-1; 12 bases agree with TRBD1. The V gene end was trimmed by 3 bases and the J gene end by 3 bases; junction bases not matched to a gene: 3. Germline values: CDR1 SGHDT, CDR2 YYEEEE. The CDR3 totals 15 residues. The CDR3 protein is CASSSGTGGHTEAFF. The CDR3 DNA sequence: TGTGCCAGCAGCTCCGGGACAGGGGGCCACACTGAAGCTTTCTTT.

This clone occurred a few times. The chain combines TRBV6-1 with TRBJ1-1; D remains ambiguous. This CDR3 region has 16 residues. Per germline, CDR1 MNHNS and CDR2 SASEGT. V lost 3 bases and J 0 bases, leaving 14 bases between the germline ends. DNA for the CDR3: TGTGCCAGCAGTGAGGCCCTGCGGGAGGTGAACACTGAAGCTTTCTTT. This codes for CASSEALREVNTEAFF.

The chain is built from TRBV24-1 and TRBJ2-2, with a weak D call TRBD1 (5 bases). CDR1 KGHDR and CDR2 SFDVKD come from the germline V gene. The CDR3 spans 15 residues. V lost 5 bases to trimming and J lost 3 bases, with 12 bases between them. The CDR3 loop is CATSVRGKDTGELFF. In DNA form, the CDR3 reads TGTGCCACCAGTGTAAGGGGCAAGGACACCGGGGAGCTGTTTTTT.

The chain is built from TRBV19 and TRBJ1-5; TRBD1 agrees at 9 bases. The V segment lost 3 bases and the J segment 7 bases; nucleotides outside the gene matches: 4. The V gene's germline CDR1 is LNHDA and CDR2 SQIVND (reference sequence). This CDR3 has 14 amino acids. The CDR3 reads CASSINRGRQPQHF. The CDR3 DNA reads as TGTGCCAGTAGTATTAACAGGGGGCGGCAGCCCCAGCATTTT.